Following are 13 T cell receptor beta chains from one sample sequenced in a study of OX40 agonist ivuxolimab in advanced cancers. Here immunoSEQ multiplex PCR was the method, and the copy in TCRdb shows in-frame clones only, minus some. The table records tens of thousands of clones, 90% to 95% of them present only once. Sequenced here: CD4+ or CD8+ T cells sorted from blood, sampled in a trial of the OX40 agonist ivuxolimab. The receptors shown here come from an adult with an advanced solid tumor such as melanoma, head and neck, liver or kidney cancer.

The CDR3 region is CASSPDRINEKLFF. In DNA form, the CDR3 reads TGTGCCAGCAGCCCCGACAGGATTAATGAAAAACTGTTTTTT. The chain couples TRBV27 to TRBJ1-4, with D perhaps TRBD1 (6 bases). V lost 6 bases and J lost 4, with 12 bases in between. The CDR3 loop spans 14 amino acids. Germline V gives CDR1 MNHEY, CDR2 SMNVEV (reference sequence). Based on the CDR3 plus reference TRBV27 and TRBJ1-4, the full variable domain is EAQVTQNPRYLITVTGKKLTVTCSQNMNHEYMSWYRQDPGLGLRQIYYSMNVEVTDKGDVPEGYKVSRKEKRNFPLILESPSPNQTSLYFCASSPDRINEKLFFGSGTQLSVL.

The chain carries TRBV2 and TRBJ1-1; D remains ambiguous. Germline V gene data show CDR1 as SNHLY and CDR2 as FYNNEI. The CDR3 runs to 13 residues. V was cut by 3 bases and J by 1 base, with 6 bases left in between. In nucleotides, the CDR3 is TGTGCCAGCAGTGATTGGCAGAACACTGAAGCTTTCTTT. Residues: CASSDWQNTEAFF.

The gene calls are TRBV9 and TRBJ2-3, with a weak D call TRBD2 (6 bases). The CDR3 covers 15 residues. CDR1 and CDR2 (germline): SGDLS, YYNGEE. V was trimmed by 2 bases and J by 0 bases, leaving 10 bases between them. CDR3 amino acids: CASSVGTSSTDTQYF. Written as DNA, the CDR3 is TGTGCCAGCAGCGTTGGGACTTCTAGCACAGATACGCAGTATTTT.

The V and J genes are TRBV28 and TRBJ2-2; D call uncertain. The V end was cut by 2 bases, the J end by 4 bases, with 8 bases between. Looked up from germline, CDR1 is MDHEN and CDR2 is SYDVKM. CDR3 length equals 14 residues. CDR3 sequence: CASSLIVATGELFF. Here the CDR3 DNA reads TGTGCCAGCAGTTTAATAGTGGCCACCGGGGAGCTGTTTTTT.

The table lists this clone with a count of one. CDR3 loop: CATHGEDFYNEQFF. CDR3 bases: TGTGCCACCCATGGGGAGGACTTCTACAATGAGCAGTTCTTC. The V call is TRBV6-5, the J call TRBJ2-1; possibly TRBD2 for D (6 bases). CDR1 is MNHEY and CDR2 is SVGAGI in the germline V gene. Trimming cost V 10 bases and J 3 bases, with 16 bases left between them. The CDR3 totals 14 residues.

The chain links TRBV27 to TRBJ2-7; D may be TRBD2 (5 bases). This CDR3 spans 14 amino acids. CDR1 and CDR2 (germline): MNHEY, SMNVEV (reference sequence). Deletions cut 0 bases from V and 4 bases from J, with 10 bases between. The CDR3 loop is CASSLSVARYEQYF. CDR3 nucleotide sequence: TGTGCCAGCAGTTTATCGGTAGCGCGGTACGAGCAGTACTTC.

The J gene is TRBJ2-6, the V gene TRBV2, with 7 bases matching TRBD2. The J segment lost 1 base and the V segment lost 6 bases, leaving 3 bases of the junction unmatched. CDR3 length: 15 residues. Germline V gives CDR1 SNHLY, CDR2 FYNNEI. CDR3 sequence reads: CASSRGESGANVLTF. The CDR3 DNA reads TGTGCCAGCAGCCGGGGGGAGTCTGGGGCCAACGTCCTGACTTTC.

This chain uses TRBV19 with TRBJ2-3; D unclear. Trimming stripped 6 bases from V and 6 bases from J, with 13 bases between. The CDR3 runs to 13 residues. Germline lookup yields CDR1 LNHDA and CDR2 SQIVND (reference sequence). The CDR3 nucleotides are TGTGCCAGTAGGGCAGACGTCCAGGATACGCAGTATTTT. Translation: CASRADVQDTQYF.

In its sample, this clone was seen once. This chain connects TRBV18 to TRBJ2-7; a weak D match, TRBD2 (5 bases). The V gene lost 3 bases and the J gene lost 3 bases, with 21 bases spanning the gap. Germline loops: CDR1 KGHSH, CDR2 LQKENI. The CDR3 is 17 residues long. CDR3 loop: CASSPTLWGALIYEQYF. The CDR3 DNA sequence: TGTGCCAGCTCACCGACTCTCTGGGGAGCCCTTATCTACGAGCAGTACTTC.

This clone was counted a few times. The chain couples TRBV18 to TRBJ1-1, with TRBD1 as a possible D gene (5 bases). From germline, CDR1 is KGHSH and CDR2 LQKENI. V lost 0 bases to trimming and J lost 0 bases, with 5 bases between them. This CDR3 has 14 residues. The CDR3 protein is CASSPPGVNTEAFF. CDR3 DNA: TGTGCCAGCTCACCACCGGGGGTGAACACTGAAGCTTTCTTT.

The V gene is TRBV9, the J gene TRBJ2-2; 8 nucleotides align to TRBD1. Germline CDR1 SGDLS, CDR2 YYNGEE. J lost 2 bases, V lost 8 bases, and 2 bases had no gene match. This CDR3 spans 13 amino acids. The CDR3 nucleotides read TGTGCCAGTGGACAGGGAAACACCGGGGAGCTGTTTTTT. It encodes CASGQGNTGELFF.

The chain recombines TRBV28 with TRBJ2-5; no definite D call. V gave up 8 bases and J gave up 1 base, with 11 bases separating them. CDR1 and CDR2 from the germline V gene are MDHEN and SYDVKM. The CDR3 spans 13 residues. This CDR3 is CASVSYRQETQYF. For the CDR3, the DNA is TGTGCCAGCGTTTCGTATCGCCAAGAGACCCAGTACTTC.

This chain joins TRBV10-3 and TRBJ2-5; 7 positions match TRBD2. Germline trimming cut 2 bases from V and 2 bases from J; bases unmatched to any gene: 5. The V gene's germline CDR1 is ENHRY and CDR2 SYGVKD. The CDR3 spans 15 residues. CDR3: CAISEGASGQETQYF. Here the CDR3 DNA reads TGTGCCATCAGTGAGGGGGCTAGCGGACAAGAGACCCAGTACTTC.